This T cell receptor (beta chain) was profiled in a study of cytomegalovirus exposure and HLA in healthy donors. Study overall: An earlier analysis identified fewer than 130 million unique TCR beta sequences in approximately 170 million T cells. Study-level points and caveats: In a later analysis, most CMV-associated TCR beta chains appeared HLA-restricted. The study put 150 to 200 TCR beta chains on its list as cytomegalovirus-associated.

Comments on this clone: As yet, its antigen is unknown.

The PCR employed 60 Vbeta primers together with 13 Jbeta primers. Produced via immunoSEQ multiplex PCR; TCRdb's table is partial and in-frame only. The data contain roughly 110,000 clones, about three quarters of them singletons. This CDR3 is 15 amino acids long. Germline CDR1 SGHTA, CDR2 FQGNSA. V shed 3 bases, J shed 6 bases, and the junction held 10 bases outside the gene matches. This clonotype was sampled from a woman between 45 and 60 years old in good health and CMV-seropositive. Sequenced material: PBMCs. This chain joins TRBV7-2 and TRBJ1-1; TRBD1 matches 7 bases. CDR3 amino acids: CASSLEKGAVAEAFF. DNA of the CDR3: TGTGCCAGCAGCTTGGAGAAGGGGGCGGTAGCTGAAGCTTTCTTT.